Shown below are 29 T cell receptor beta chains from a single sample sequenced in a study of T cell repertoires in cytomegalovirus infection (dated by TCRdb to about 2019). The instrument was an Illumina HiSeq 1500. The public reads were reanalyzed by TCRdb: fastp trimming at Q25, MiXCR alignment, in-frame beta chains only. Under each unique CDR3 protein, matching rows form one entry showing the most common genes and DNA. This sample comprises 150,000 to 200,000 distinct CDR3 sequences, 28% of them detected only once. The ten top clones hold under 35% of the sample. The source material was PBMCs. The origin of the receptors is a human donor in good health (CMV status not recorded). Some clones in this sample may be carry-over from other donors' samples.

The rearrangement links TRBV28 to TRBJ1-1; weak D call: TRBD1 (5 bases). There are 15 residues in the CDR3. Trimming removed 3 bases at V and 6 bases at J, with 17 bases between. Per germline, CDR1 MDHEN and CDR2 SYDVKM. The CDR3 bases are TGTGCCAGCAGTTTGACAGCGGAAGGAGTGCCTGAAGCTTTCTTT. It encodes CASSLTAEGVPEAFF.

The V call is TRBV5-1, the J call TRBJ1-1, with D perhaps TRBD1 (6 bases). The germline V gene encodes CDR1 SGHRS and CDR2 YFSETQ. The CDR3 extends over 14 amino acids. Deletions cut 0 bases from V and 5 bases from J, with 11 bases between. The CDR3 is CASSLDRERTEAFF. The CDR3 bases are TGCGCCAGCAGCTTGGACAGGGAGAGGACTGAAGCTTTCTTT.

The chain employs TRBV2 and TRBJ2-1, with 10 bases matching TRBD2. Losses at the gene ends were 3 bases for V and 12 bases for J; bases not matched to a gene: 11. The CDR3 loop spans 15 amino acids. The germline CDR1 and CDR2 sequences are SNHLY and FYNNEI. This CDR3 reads CASSDKRGGQRVQFF. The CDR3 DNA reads TGTGCCAGCAGTGACAAGCGGGGGGGCCAAAGGGTGCAGTTCTTC. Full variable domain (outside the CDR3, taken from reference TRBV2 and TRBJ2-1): EPEVTQTPSHQVTQMGQEVILRCVPISNHLYFYWYRQILGQKVEFLVSFYNNEISEKSEIFDDQFSVERPDGSNFTLKIRSTKLEDSAMYFCASSDKRGGQRVQFFGPGTRLTVL.

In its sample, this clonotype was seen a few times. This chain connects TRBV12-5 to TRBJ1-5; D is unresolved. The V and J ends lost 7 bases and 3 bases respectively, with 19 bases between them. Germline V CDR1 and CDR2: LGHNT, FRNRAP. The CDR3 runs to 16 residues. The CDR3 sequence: CASAPSAGGFNQPQHF. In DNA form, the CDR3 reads TGTGCTAGTGCCCCCTCGGCAGGAGGATTCAATCAGCCCCAGCATTTT.

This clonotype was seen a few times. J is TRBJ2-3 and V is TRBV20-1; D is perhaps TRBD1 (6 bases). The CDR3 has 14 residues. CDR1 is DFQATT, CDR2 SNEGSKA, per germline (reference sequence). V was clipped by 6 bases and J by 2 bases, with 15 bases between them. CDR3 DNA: TGCAGTGCCAGAACGGGGACAAACACAGATACGCAGTATTTT. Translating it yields CSARTGTNTDTQYF.

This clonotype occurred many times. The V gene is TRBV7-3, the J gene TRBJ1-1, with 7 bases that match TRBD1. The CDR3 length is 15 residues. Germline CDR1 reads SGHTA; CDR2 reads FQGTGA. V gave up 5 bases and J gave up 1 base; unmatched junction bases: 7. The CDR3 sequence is CASSREGTENTEAFF. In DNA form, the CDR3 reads TGTGCCAGCAGCCGAGAGGGGACAGAGAACACTGAAGCTTTCTTT.

The CDR3 DNA follows: TGTGCCAGCAATTTGGACTTAGACGGTTCACCCCTCCACTTT. Translating gives CASNLDLDGSPLHF. The V and J genes are TRBV2 and TRBJ1-6; no firm D call. The CDR3 totals 14 residues. Germline values: CDR1 SNHLY, CDR2 FYNNEI. The V end lost 7 bases, the J end lost 9 bases, and 16 bases lay between the germline ends.

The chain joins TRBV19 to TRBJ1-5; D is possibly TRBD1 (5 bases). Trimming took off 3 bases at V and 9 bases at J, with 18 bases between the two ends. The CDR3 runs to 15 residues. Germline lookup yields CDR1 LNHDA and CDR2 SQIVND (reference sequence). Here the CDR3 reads CASSIQDTSSRPQHF. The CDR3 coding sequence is TGTGCCAGTAGTATCCAGGACACATCATCGAGGCCCCAGCATTTT.

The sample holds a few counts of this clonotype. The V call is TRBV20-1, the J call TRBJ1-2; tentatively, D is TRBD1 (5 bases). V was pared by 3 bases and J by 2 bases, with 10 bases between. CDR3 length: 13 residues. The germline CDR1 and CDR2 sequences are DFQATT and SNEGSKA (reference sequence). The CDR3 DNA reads TGCAGTGCTAGGGGGCAGATGAACTATGGCTACACCTTC. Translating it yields CSARGQMNYGYTF.

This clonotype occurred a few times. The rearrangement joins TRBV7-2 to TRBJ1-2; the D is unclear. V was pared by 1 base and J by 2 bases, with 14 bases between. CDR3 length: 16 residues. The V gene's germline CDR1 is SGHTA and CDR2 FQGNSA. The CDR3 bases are TGTGCCAGCAGCTTAGAGGGCAGTCTAATCAACTATGGCTACACCTTC. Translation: CASSLEGSLINYGYTF.

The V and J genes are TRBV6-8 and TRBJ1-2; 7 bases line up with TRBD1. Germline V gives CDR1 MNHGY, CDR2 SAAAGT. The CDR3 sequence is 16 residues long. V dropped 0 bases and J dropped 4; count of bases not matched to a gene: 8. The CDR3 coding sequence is TGTGCCAGCAGTTACTCGACCGCAGGGGGTAGCTATGGCTACACCTTC. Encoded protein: CASSYSTAGGSYGYTF.

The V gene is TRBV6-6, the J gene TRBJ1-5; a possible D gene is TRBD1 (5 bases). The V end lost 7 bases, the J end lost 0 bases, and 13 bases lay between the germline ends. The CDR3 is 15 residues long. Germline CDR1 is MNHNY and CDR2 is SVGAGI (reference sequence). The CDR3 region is CASIQGTYSNQPQHF. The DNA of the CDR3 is TGTGCCAGCATCCAAGGGACTTATAGCAATCAGCCCCAGCATTTT.

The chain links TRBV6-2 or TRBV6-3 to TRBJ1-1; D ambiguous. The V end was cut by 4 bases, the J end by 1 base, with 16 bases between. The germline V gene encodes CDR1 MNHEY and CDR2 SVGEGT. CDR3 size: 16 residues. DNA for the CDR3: TGTGCCAGCAGTTCCAACGATGGGTCAACGAACACTGAAGCTTTCTTT. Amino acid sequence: CASSSNDGSTNTEAFF.

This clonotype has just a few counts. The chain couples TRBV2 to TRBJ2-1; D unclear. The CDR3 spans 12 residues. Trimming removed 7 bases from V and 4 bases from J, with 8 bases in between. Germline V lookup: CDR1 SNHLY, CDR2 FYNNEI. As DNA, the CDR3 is TGTGCCAGCAATCTCGAGTACAATGAGCAGTTCTTC. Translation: CASNLEYNEQFF.

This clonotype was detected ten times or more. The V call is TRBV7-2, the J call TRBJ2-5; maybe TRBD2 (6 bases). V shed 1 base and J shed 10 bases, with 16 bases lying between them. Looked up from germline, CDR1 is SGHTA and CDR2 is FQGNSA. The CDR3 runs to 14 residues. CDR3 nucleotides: TGTGCCAGCAGCTTAGGAGGGGAGATAGCGGTCCAGTACTTC. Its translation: CASSLGGEIAVQYF.

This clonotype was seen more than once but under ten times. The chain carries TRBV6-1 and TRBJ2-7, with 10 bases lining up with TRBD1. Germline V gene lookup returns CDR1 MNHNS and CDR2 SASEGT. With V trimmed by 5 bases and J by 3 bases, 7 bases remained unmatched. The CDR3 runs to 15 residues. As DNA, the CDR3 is TGTGCCAGCAGTCAGGGGGGACAGGGGATCTACGAGCAGTACTTC. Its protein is CASSQGGQGIYEQYF.

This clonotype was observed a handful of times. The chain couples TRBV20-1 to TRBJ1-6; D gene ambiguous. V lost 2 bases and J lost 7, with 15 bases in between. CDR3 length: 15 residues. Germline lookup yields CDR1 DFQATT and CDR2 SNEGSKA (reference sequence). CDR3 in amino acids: CSARLTDFINSPLHF. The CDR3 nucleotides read TGCAGTGCTAGACTAACAGACTTCATCAATTCACCCCTCCACTTT.

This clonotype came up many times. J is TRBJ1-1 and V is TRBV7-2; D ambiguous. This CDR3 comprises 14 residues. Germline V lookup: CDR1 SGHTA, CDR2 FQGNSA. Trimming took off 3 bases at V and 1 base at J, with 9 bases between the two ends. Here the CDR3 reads CASSFGEANTEAFF. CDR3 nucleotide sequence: TGTGCCAGCAGCTTTGGGGAGGCGAACACTGAAGCTTTCTTT.

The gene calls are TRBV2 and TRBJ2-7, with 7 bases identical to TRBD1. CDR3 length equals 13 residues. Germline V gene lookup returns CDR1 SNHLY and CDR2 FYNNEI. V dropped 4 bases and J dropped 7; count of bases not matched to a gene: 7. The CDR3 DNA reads TGTGCCAGCAGTGGACAGGGTCGAAGGGAGCAGTACTTC. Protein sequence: CASSGQGRREQYF.

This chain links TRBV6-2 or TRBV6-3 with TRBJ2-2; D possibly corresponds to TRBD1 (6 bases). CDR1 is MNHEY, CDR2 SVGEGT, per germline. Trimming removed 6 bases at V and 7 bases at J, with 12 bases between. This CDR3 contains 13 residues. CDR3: CASSSRGGGELFF. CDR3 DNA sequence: TGTGCCAGCAGCTCCAGGGGTGGCGGGGAGCTGTTTTTT.

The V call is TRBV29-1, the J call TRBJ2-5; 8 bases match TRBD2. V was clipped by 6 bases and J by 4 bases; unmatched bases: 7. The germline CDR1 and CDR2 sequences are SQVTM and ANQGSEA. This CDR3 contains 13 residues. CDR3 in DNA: TGCAGCGTCGGCCAGGCGGGGGGAGAGACCCAGTACTTC. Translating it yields CSVGQAGGETQYF.

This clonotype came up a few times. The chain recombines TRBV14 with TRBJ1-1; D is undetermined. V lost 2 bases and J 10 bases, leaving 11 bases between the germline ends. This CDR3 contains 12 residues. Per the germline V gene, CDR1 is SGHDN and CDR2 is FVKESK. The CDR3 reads CASSQIGLGAFF. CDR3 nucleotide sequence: TGTGCCAGCAGCCAAATAGGGTTAGGAGCTTTCTTT.

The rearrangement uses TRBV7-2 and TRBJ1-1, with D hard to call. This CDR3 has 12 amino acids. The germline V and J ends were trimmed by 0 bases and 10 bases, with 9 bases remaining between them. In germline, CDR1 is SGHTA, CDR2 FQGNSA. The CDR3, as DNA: TGTGCCAGCAGCTTAGCGTCTGAAGCAGCTTTCTTT. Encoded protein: CASSLASEAAFF.

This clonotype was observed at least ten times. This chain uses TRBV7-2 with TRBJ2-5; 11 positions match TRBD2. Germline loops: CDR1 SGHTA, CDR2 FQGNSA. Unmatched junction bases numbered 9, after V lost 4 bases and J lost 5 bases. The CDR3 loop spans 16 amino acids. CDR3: CASSSNSGGVRETQYF. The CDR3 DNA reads TGTGCCAGCAGCTCGAATAGCGGGGGGGTCCGGGAGACCCAGTACTTC.

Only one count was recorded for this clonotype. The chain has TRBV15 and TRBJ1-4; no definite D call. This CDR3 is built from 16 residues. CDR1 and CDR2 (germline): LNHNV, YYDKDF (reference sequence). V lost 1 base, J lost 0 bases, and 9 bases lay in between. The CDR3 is CATSRAIGATNEKLFF. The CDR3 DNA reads TGTGCCACCAGCAGAGCAATTGGGGCAACTAATGAAAAACTGTTTTTT.

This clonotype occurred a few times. CDR3 coding DNA: TGTGCCAGCAGCACGCCCGGGACAGGGGGCCCCTCTAACTATGGCTACACCTTC. Translating it yields CASSTPGTGGPSNYGYTF. The chain joins TRBV7-2 to TRBJ1-2, with 12 bases aligning to TRBD1. The CDR3 contains 18 residues. The V and J ends lost 5 bases and 0 bases, in that order; junction bases with no gene match: 10. The germline gives CDR1 SGHTA, CDR2 FQGNSA.

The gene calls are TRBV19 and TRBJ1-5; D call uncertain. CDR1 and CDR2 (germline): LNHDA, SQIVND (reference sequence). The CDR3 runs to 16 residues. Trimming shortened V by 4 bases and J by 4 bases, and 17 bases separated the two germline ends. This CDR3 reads CASSTDGMVANQPQHF. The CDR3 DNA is TGTGCCAGTAGTACTGACGGGATGGTAGCAAATCAGCCCCAGCATTTT.

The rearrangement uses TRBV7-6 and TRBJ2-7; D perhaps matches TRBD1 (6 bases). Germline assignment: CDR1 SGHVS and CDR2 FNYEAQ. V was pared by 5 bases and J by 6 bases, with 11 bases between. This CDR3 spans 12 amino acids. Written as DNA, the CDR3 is TGTGCCAGCAGCGTAACAGGGTCCGAGCAGTACTTC. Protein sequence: CASSVTGSEQYF.

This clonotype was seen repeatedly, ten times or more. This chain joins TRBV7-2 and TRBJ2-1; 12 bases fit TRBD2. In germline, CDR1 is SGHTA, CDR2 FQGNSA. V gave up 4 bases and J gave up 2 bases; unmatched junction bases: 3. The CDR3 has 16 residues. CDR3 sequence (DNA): TGTGCCAGCAGCTGGGCTAGCGGGGGGGCCTACAATGAGCAGTTCTTC. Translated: CASSWASGGAYNEQFF. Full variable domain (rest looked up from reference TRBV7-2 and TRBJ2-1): GAGVSQSPSNKVTEKGKDVELRCDPISGHTALYWYRQSLGQGLEFLIYFQGNSAPDKSGLPSDRFSAERTGGSVSTLTIQRTQQEDSAVYLCASSWASGGAYNEQFFGPGTRLTVL.